One and the same sample provided the 5 T cell receptor beta chains below, sequenced in a study of metastatic and nonmetastatic thyroid tumors. Treatment of any kind had been given to no patient before thyroid surgery. TCRdb used MiXCR to call clones anew from the PCR reads. Of some 69,000 clones listed, 14% are singletons. Sequenced material: blood. The receptors were sampled from a male donor with papillary thyroid cancer or a benign thyroid nodule (not recorded which). Some clones in this sample may be carry-over from other donors' samples.

The V call is TRBV6-2 or TRBV6-3, the J call TRBJ2-1, with D unresolved. The ends were cut back, 7 bases at V and 0 bases at J, with 25 bases in the middle. In germline, CDR1 is MNHEY, CDR2 SVGEGT. This CDR3 has 19 amino acids. The CDR3 bases are TGTGCCAGCAAAGTCAGGAGCATAAGGAGTGTAAGCTCCTACAATGAGCAGTTCTTC. This codes for CASKVRSIRSVSSYNEQFF.

This clone was counted between two and nine times. This may arise from a read error, as a much more abundant clone is one base away. The chain links TRBV20-1 to TRBJ1-2; D not certain. V shed 4 bases and J shed 0 bases, with 6 bases lying between them. Looked up from germline, CDR1 is DFQATT and CDR2 is SNEGSKA (reference sequence). This CDR3 comprises 12 residues. The CDR3 DNA sequence: TGCAGTGCTAACAGTGCTAACTATGGCTACACCTTC. This gives the protein CSANSANYGYTF.

This clone was seen more than once but under ten times. A single base separates this from a much larger clone, so it may be a read error. The genes are TRBV4-3 and TRBJ1-4; 9 nucleotides agree with TRBD1. V was pared by 7 bases and J by 7 bases, with 13 bases of the junction left unmatched. The germline gives CDR1 LGHNA, CDR2 YSLEER. The CDR3 length is 16 residues. The CDR3 region has the DNA TGCGCCAGCATCCAGGGGCCGGGACAGGGATCTGAAAAACTGTTTTTT. It yields the protein CASIQGPGQGSEKLFF.

This chain joins TRBV11-1 and TRBJ2-7; 7 positions match TRBD1. The CDR3 is 15 residues long. CDR1 is SGHAT, CDR2 FQDESV, per germline (reference sequence). The ends lost 5 bases at V and 2 bases at J; junction bases unmatched: 9. The CDR3 DNA reads TGTGCCAGCAGCCGGGTACAGGGGATGGCCTACGAGCAGTACTTC. Its protein product is CASSRVQGMAYEQYF.

In its sample, this clone was seen many times. The sample holds other DNA sequences that translate to the same CDR3. This chain joins TRBV20-1 and TRBJ1-1; D is uncertain. The CDR3 consists of 13 residues. Germline CDR1 reads DFQATT; CDR2 reads SNEGSKA (reference sequence). V was shortened by 0 bases and J by 6 bases, with 11 bases between the two germline ends. For the CDR3, the DNA is TGCAGTGCTAGAGATCCGGGGTCCCCTGAAGCTTTCTTT. Translation: CSARDPGSPEAFF.